Listed below are T cell receptor beta chains from one sample, sequenced in a study of blood T cell repertoires in COVID-19. Produced via immunoSEQ multiplex PCR; TCRdb's table is partial and in-frame only. Of almost 500,000 clones listed, roughly nine tenths were seen once; the top ten hold 7% to 10%. The source material was PBMCs or T cells enriched from blood (not recorded which). The receptors come from a woman in her fifties or sixties who had recovered from COVID-19. CDR3s include the opening cysteine and the closing phenylalanine or tryptophan. A D gene is named only where the DNA matches it firmly. The listing skips clone size in some rows; elsewhere it reads once, few, many or a size class.

j_gene | v_gene | d_gene | abundance | CDR3nt | CDR3aa
TRBJ2-2 | TRBV27 | TRBD2 | NA | TGTGCCAGCAGTCTCACTTGGACTAGCGCCGGGGAGCTGTTTTTT | CASSLTWTSAGELFF
TRBJ1-1 | TRBV4-1 | TRBD1 | NA | TGCGCCAGCAGCATATGGACAGGGGGCGCATACGGAGCTTTCTTT | CASSIWTGGAYGAFF
TRBJ2-1 | TRBV2 | NA | NA | TGTGCCAGCAGAGCCGACAGTCACCCCAATGAGCAGTTCTTC | CASRADSHPNEQFF
TRBJ2-2 | TRBV4-1 | NA | NA | TGCGCCAGCAGACATTTCACCGGACAGAACACCGGGGAGCTGTTTTTT | CASRHFTGQNTGELFF
TRBJ2-5 | TRBV5-1 | TRBD2 | NA | TGCGCCAGCAGCTTTGAATGGGGGGGGCAAGAGACCCAGTACTTC | CASSFEWGGQETQYF
TRBJ1-2 | TRBV5-4 | NA | NA | TGTGCCAGCAGCCACCCTGAGGAGCGTAACTATGGCTACACCTTC | CASSHPEERNYGYTF
TRBJ1-3 | TRBV6-5 | NA | NA | TGTGCCAGCAGTTCTGACAGCTCCTCTGGAAACACCATATATTTT | CASSSDSSSGNTIYF
TRBJ1-6 | TRBV3-1/TRBV3-2 | TRBD1 | NA | TGTGCCAGCAGCCGGGACAGCCAGGGTTCACCCCTCCACTTT | CASSRDSQGSPLHF
TRBJ2-2 | TRBV7-9 | NA | NA | TGTGCCAGCAGCTCCTCAGGGGCCACCGGGGAGCTGTTTTTT | CASSSSGATGELFF
TRBJ1-6 | TRBV4-1 | NA | NA | TGCGCCAGCAGCCCAGACCCAGGACAGAATAATTCACCCCTCCACTTT | CASSPDPGQNNSPLHF
TRBJ2-7 | TRBV3-1/TRBV3-2 | TRBD1 | NA | TGTGCCAGCAGCCAAACAGGGGACGAGCAGTACTTC | CASSQTGDEQYF
TRBJ2-3 | TRBV5-1 | NA | NA | TGCGCCAGCAGAGTAACAGAGAGCACAGATACGCAGTATTTT | CASRVTESTDTQYF
TRBJ2-7 | TRBV5-1 | NA | NA | TGCGCCAGCAGCTTGGCGGGCAGGGTTACCTACGAGCAGTACTTC | CASSLAGRVTYEQYF
TRBJ2-1 | TRBV10-1 | NA | many | TGCGCCAGTAAAGTTGGCCAGGGAGGACTAATCAATGAGCAGTTCTTC | CASKVGQGGLINEQFF
TRBJ2-5 | TRBV9 | TRBD2 | NA | TGTGCCAGCAGCCGAAGACTAGCGGAAGAGACCCAGTACTTC | CASSRRLAEETQYF
TRBJ1-1 | TRBV5-1 | NA | NA | TGCGCCAGCAGCCCAGGACTGACTCATAACACTGAAGCTTTCTTT | CASSPGLTHNTEAFF
TRBJ1-6 | TRBV10-1 | TRBD1 | once | TGCGCCAGCAGCAAGGGACAGGGGAATTCACCCCTCCACTTT | CASSKGQGNSPLHF
TRBJ1-2 | TRBV27 | NA | NA | TGTGCCAGCAGTTTCGGACAGAACTATGGCTACACCTTC | CASSFGQNYGYTF
TRBJ2-3 | TRBV24-1 | NA | NA | TGTGCCACCAGTGACCCCACGAGTGGGCGAGATACGCAGTATTTT | CATSDPTSGRDTQYF
TRBJ2-4 | TRBV27 | TRBD2 | NA | TGTGCCAGCAGTTTACCCAGGACAGGGGATAGCGGGGGGGCCTGGGCCAAAAACATTCAGTACTTC | CASSLPRTGDSGGAWAKNIQYF
TRBJ1-2 | TRBV19 | NA | NA | TGTGCCAGTAGAACACAGAGCTTCTATGGCTACACCTTC | CASRTQSFYGYTF
TRBJ1-4 | TRBV5-1 | NA | NA | TGCGCCAGCAGCCGACTGTCGGGTGAAAAACTGTTTTTT | CASSRLSGEKLFF
TRBJ1-4 | TRBV5-1 | NA | once | TGCGCCAGCAGCTCCCCAGGGGTAGGGGAAAAACTGTTTTTT | CASSSPGVGEKLFF
TRBJ2-2 | TRBV2 | NA | NA | TGTGCCAGCAGAGGACAGCCAGACACCGGGGAGCTGTTTTTT | CASRGQPDTGELFF
TRBJ2-3 | TRBV2 | NA | NA | TGTGCCAGCAGTGTATGGCCCGGGGACTATACGCAGTATTTT | CASSVWPGDYTQYF
TRBJ1-1 | TRBV12-3/TRBV12-4 | NA | NA | TGTGCCAGCAGTTTCGACTGGAACACTGAAGCTTTCTTT | CASSFDWNTEAFF
TRBJ2-3 | TRBV3-1/TRBV3-2 | NA | NA | TGTGCCAGCAGCCAAGTTTCGCCTAGAGGGGGAGATACGCAGTATTTT | CASSQVSPRGGDTQYF
TRBJ1-1 | TRBV2 | TRBD1 | NA | TGTGCCAGCAGGAAGGAACAGGGGGAGACTGAAGCTTTCTTT | CASRKEQGETEAFF
TRBJ2-1 | TRBV12-5 | TRBD1 | NA | TGTGCTAGTGGTCCCCGGACAGGGCGAAACAATGAGCAGTTCTTC | CASGPRTGRNNEQFF
TRBJ2-2 | TRBV2 | TRBD2 | NA | TGTGCCAGCAGCCCGGGACTAGCTACCGGGGAGCTGTTTTTT | CASSPGLATGELFF
TRBJ2-7 | TRBV3-1/TRBV3-2 | NA | NA | TGTGCCAGCAGCCAAGAAAGGGGCCGCTCCTACGAGCAGTACTTC | CASSQERGRSYEQYF
TRBJ1-3 | TRBV11-3 | NA | NA | TGTGCCAGCAGCTCCGGGTCTGGAAACACCATATATTTT | CASSSGSGNTIYF
TRBJ2-1 | TRBV7-9 | TRBD2 | NA | TGTGCCAGCAGCCTCAGCGGGGGGAATGAGCAGTTCTTC | CASSLSGGNEQFF
TRBJ1-1 | TRBV30 | NA | NA | TGTGCCTGGAGTTGGGCAGGGGAAACTGAAGCTTTCTTT | CAWSWAGETEAFF
TRBJ1-3 | TRBV18 | NA | NA | TGTGCCAGCTCACCGGACAGTTTAAACACCATATATTTT | CASSPDSLNTIYF
TRBJ2-4 | TRBV11-2 | TRBD1 | NA | TGTGCCAGCAGCTCCACACTGGGACAGGGGGACATTCAGTACTTC | CASSSTLGQGDIQYF
TRBJ2-3 | TRBV19 | NA | NA | TGTGCCAGTAGTATAGCGGGGGTATTCACAGATACGCAGTATTTT | CASSIAGVFTDTQYF
TRBJ1-6 | TRBV3-1/TRBV3-2 | NA | NA | TGTGCCAGCAGCCAGACGGGATATTCACCCCTCCACTTT | CASSQTGYSPLHF
TRBJ1-6 | TRBV4-1 | TRBD1 | NA | TGCGCCAGCAGCCATCCACAGGGGGCTGTGGATAATAATTCACCCCTCCACTTT | CASSHPQGAVDNNSPLHF
TRBJ2-4 | TRBV7-8 | TRBD1 | NA | TGTGCCAGCAGCTTAGGAAGGACAGGGAAAAACATTCAGTACTTC | CASSLGRTGKNIQYF
TRBJ1-5 | TRBV4-2 | TRBD1 | NA | TGTGCCAGCAGCCAAACAGGGGGCACTCAGCCCCAGCATTTT | CASSQTGGTQPQHF
TRBJ1-1 | TRBV2 | NA | NA | TGTGCCAGCAGCCTACGGGGGGGAAGGGGCACTGAAGCTTTCTTT | CASSLRGGRGTEAFF
TRBJ2-3 | TRBV12-5 | TRBD2 | NA | TGTGCTAGTGGTTCGGGGACTAGGGTTGGGGGTACGCAGTATTTT | CASGSGTRVGGTQYF
TRBJ2-5 | TRBV5-4 | TRBD2 | NA | TGTGCCAGCAGCGGGGGGGGAGGGCAAGAGACCCAGTACTTC | CASSGGGGQETQYF
TRBJ2-1 | TRBV11-2 | TRBD2 | once | TGTGCCAGCAGACGCACACTAGCGGGGGACAGCTCCTACAATGAGCAGTTCTTC | CASRRTLAGDSSYNEQFF
TRBJ2-2 | TRBV9 | NA | NA | TGTGCCAGCAGCGTAGCTTTGGCAGGGAACACCGGGGAGCTGTTTTTT | CASSVALAGNTGELFF
TRBJ2-3 | TRBV5-1 | TRBD2 | NA | TGCGCCAGCAGCTTGGCCATTTTAGCGGGGAGCACAGATACGCAGTATTTT | CASSLAILAGSTDTQYF
TRBJ2-3 | TRBV9 | NA | once | TGTGCCAGCAGCGTAGTAGGAACAGGGCCAGATACGCAGTATTTT | CASSVVGTGPDTQYF
TRBJ2-3 | TRBV18 | NA | NA | TGTGCCAGCTCACCGGACAGAGTTAGCACAGATACGCAGTATTTT | CASSPDRVSTDTQYF
TRBJ2-3 | TRBV11-2 | NA | NA | TGTGCCAGCAGCTTAAAGCCCGATACGCAGTATTTT | CASSLKPDTQYF
TRBJ1-1 | TRBV10-3 | NA | NA | TGTGCCGCGTCCAGGGTGATTCACACTGAAGCTTTCTTT | CAASRVIHTEAFF
TRBJ1-6 | TRBV6-5 | NA | NA | TGTGCCAGCAGTTACTCGATCGACAGTTCTAATTCACCCCTCCACTTT | CASSYSIDSSNSPLHF
TRBJ2-3 | TRBV4-1 | NA | NA | TGCGCCAGCAGCCAACGGACAGCTAGCACAGATACGCAGTATTTT | CASSQRTASTDTQYF
TRBJ1-5 | TRBV6-6 | NA | once | TGTGCCAGCAGTTATGGGCAGGGACTAATCAATCAGCCCCAGCATTTT | CASSYGQGLINQPQHF
TRBJ2-5 | TRBV10-3 | NA | NA | TGTGCCATCAGTGTGAGAGTTCAAGAGACCCAGTACTTC | CAISVRVQETQYF
TRBJ2-2 | TRBV29-1 | NA | NA | TGCAGCGTTGAGTCTATCGGGGAGCTGTTTTTT | CSVESIGELFF